This T cell receptor (beta chain) was recorded in a study of blood T cell repertoires in COVID-19. Study context: Sample material is recorded as cDNA or gDNA derived from T cells, B-cell-depleted T cells, or PBMCs.

The V and J ends lost 5 bases and 2 bases respectively, with 15 bases between them. The CDR3 length is 15 residues. CDR1 and CDR2 from the germline V gene are LNHDA and SQIVND (reference sequence). As processed by the authors: Nucleated cell number was recorded as an estimate derived from reference gene primer amplification. Produced via immunoSEQ multiplex PCR; TCRdb's table is partial and in-frame only. V and J calls and clone size follow that table, whereas D and trimming were derived from the DNA. The sample lists 300,000 to 500,000 clones, roughly 90% occurring once. Participants, roughly 18 to 89 years old, spanned approximately 25 US areas. This clone has only a few counts.

The source material was PBMCs or T cells enriched from blood (not recorded which). The V call is TRBV19, the J call TRBJ1-2, with no clear D. The TCR comes from a woman aged 25 to 45 with acute COVID-19. CDR3 in amino acids: CASSAVWAQNYGYTF. The CDR3 nucleotides are TGTGCCAGTAGTGCCGTATGGGCGCAGAACTATGGCTACACCTTC.